One sample yielded the 19 T cell receptor beta chains listed below, sequenced in a study of T cell responses to AZD1222 COVID-19 vaccine. Method: immunoSEQ multiplex PCR; TCRdb's copy keeps in-frame clones and lacks some. The sample yields about 130,000 clones, around 94% seen once. The sequences come from peripheral blood, collected on day 0 of AZD1222 vaccination. Receptors were obtained from an adult in good health.

The rearrangement joins TRBV18 to TRBJ1-1; D gene ambiguous. The CDR3 is made up of 14 amino acids. Trimming removed 0 bases at V and 10 bases at J, with 15 bases between. The V gene's germline CDR1 is KGHSH and CDR2 LQKENI. The CDR3 sequence is CASSPPGSSGRAFF. Written as DNA, the CDR3 is TGTGCCAGCTCACCACCGGGGAGCAGCGGGCGAGCTTTCTTT.

The chain recombines TRBV30 with TRBJ1-2; no clear D. The V end was cut by 4 bases, the J end by 1 base, with 4 bases between. From germline, CDR1 is GTSNPN and CDR2 SVGIG (reference sequence). This CDR3 contains 11 residues. This CDR3 is CAWKVNYGYTF. The CDR3 DNA sequence: TGTGCCTGGAAAGTTAACTATGGCTACACCTTC.

The CDR3 sequence: CASTLAGGQYEQYF. The CDR3 nucleotides are TGTGCCAGTACTCTAGCGGGAGGTCAGTACGAGCAGTACTTC. The rearrangement joins TRBV19 to TRBJ2-7; 11 bases are a match to TRBD2. The CDR3 has 14 amino acids. Germline V lookup: CDR1 LNHDA, CDR2 SQIVND (reference sequence). V lost 7 bases to trimming and J lost 4 bases; unmatched junction nucleotides: 6.

The chain joins TRBV19 to TRBJ2-7, with D possibly called TRBD1 or TRBD2 (5 bases each). There are 13 residues in the CDR3. Germline CDR1 reads LNHDA; CDR2 reads SQIVND (reference sequence). Trimming stripped 7 bases from V and 3 bases from J, with 13 bases between. CDR3 nucleotides: TGTGCCAGTAACAAGGGGACCCACTACGAGCAGTACTTC. Its translation: CASNKGTHYEQYF.

The J gene is TRBJ1-1, the V gene TRBV6-2 or TRBV6-3; D unresolved. V lost 1 base and J lost 6, with 3 bases in between. The CDR3 is 11 amino acids. The germline V gene has CDR1 MNHEY and CDR2 SVGEGT. For the CDR3, the DNA is TGTGCCAGCAGTTACTTCCCTGAAGCTTTCTTT. The encoded protein is CASSYFPEAFF.

The rearrangement joins TRBV30 to TRBJ2-7; D not resolved. The CDR3 runs 11 residues. CDR1 and CDR2 from the germline V gene are GTSNPN and SVGIG (reference sequence). Trimming removed 2 bases at V and 7 bases at J, with 9 bases between. CDR3 DNA: TGTGCCTGGAGTCGTCATACGGAGCAGTACTTC. Translated: CAWSRHTEQYF. The whole variable domain, remainder taken from reference TRBV30 and TRBJ2-7, is SQTIHQWPATLVQPVGSPLSLECTVEGTSNPNLYWYRQAAGRGLQLLFYSVGIGQISSEVPQNLSASRPQDRQFILSSKKLLLSDSGFYLCAWSRHTEQYFGPGTRLTVT.

This rearrangement joins TRBV5-5 to TRBJ2-7; TRBD2 matches at 11 bases. The CDR3 is made up of 16 amino acids. Per the germline V gene, CDR1 is SGHKS and CDR2 is YYEKEE (reference sequence). Trimming removed 0 bases from V and 4 bases from J; junction bases left unmatched: 6. The CDR3 DNA reads as TGTGCCAGCAGCTTGGGGGGACTAGCGGCGTTATACGAGCAGTACTTC. Translated, it gives CASSLGGLAALYEQYF.

The chain employs TRBV19 and TRBJ1-5; D unresolved. Trimming shortened V by 6 bases and J by 0 bases, and 6 bases separated the two germline ends. The germline gives CDR1 LNHDA, CDR2 SQIVND (reference sequence). The CDR3 contains 13 residues. The CDR3 DNA sequence: TGTGCCAGTAGCGAGGTTAGCAATCAGCCCCAGCATTTT. Encoded protein: CASSEVSNQPQHF.

The chain is built from TRBV6-6 and TRBJ1-1, with D unclear. Germline V gene sequence: CDR1 MNHNY, CDR2 SVGAGI (reference sequence). The V gene lost 5 bases and the J gene lost 11 bases, with 15 bases spanning the gap. The CDR3 runs to 12 residues. Written as DNA, the CDR3 is TGTGCCAGCAGTCAATCCGTCACTGGGGCTTTCTTT. It codes for CASSQSVTGAFF.

This clone was seen a single time. The chain uses TRBV30 and TRBJ1-1; D gene ambiguous. CDR1 GTSNPN and CDR2 SVGIG come from the germline V gene (reference sequence). The CDR3 runs 13 residues. The germline V and J ends were trimmed by 0 bases and 1 base, with 6 bases remaining between them. The CDR3 here is CAWSVSSNTEAFF. The CDR3 bases are TGTGCCTGGAGTGTTTCATCGAACACTGAAGCTTTCTTT.

The chain is built from TRBV11-2 and TRBJ1-1; no clear D gene. The CDR3 sequence is 13 residues long. Looked up from germline, CDR1 is SGHAT and CDR2 is FQNNGV. The V and J ends lost 2 bases and 4 bases respectively, with 8 bases between them. Written as DNA, the CDR3 is TGTGCCAGCAGCTTAACAAGGAGCACTGAAGCTTTCTTT. It translates to CASSLTRSTEAFF.

The rearrangement joins TRBV9 to TRBJ1-1, with D perhaps TRBD1 (6 bases). The CDR3 runs 15 residues. In germline, CDR1 is SGDLS, CDR2 YYNGEE. V dropped 4 bases and J dropped 0 bases, with 13 bases sitting between them. This chain's CDR3 is CASSPRTALNTEAFF. In DNA form, the CDR3 reads TGTGCCAGCAGCCCCCGGACAGCATTGAACACTGAAGCTTTCTTT.

The chain recombines TRBV4-2 with TRBJ2-5; D uncertain. Deletions cut 2 bases from V and 4 bases from J, with 11 bases between. The germline gives CDR1 LGHNA, CDR2 YNFKEQ. The CDR3 length is 14 residues. This CDR3 reads CASSQSSALETQYF. The CDR3 coding sequence is TGTGCCAGCAGCCAATCCTCGGCGTTAGAGACCCAGTACTTC.

This chain connects TRBV14 to TRBJ1-2; D not resolved. Trimming pared 4 bases from V and 4 bases from J, leaving 10 bases between. Germline lookup yields CDR1 SGHDN and CDR2 FVKESK. The CDR3 runs to 13 residues. CDR3 coding DNA: TGTGCCAGCAGCCTCGGAGTCGGCTATGGCTACACCTTC. Translation: CASSLGVGYGYTF.

The chain links TRBV29-1 to TRBJ2-7; D is possibly TRBD2 (6 bases). The V end was cut by 4 bases, the J end by 2 bases, with 18 bases between. Germline V gives CDR1 SQVTM, CDR2 ANQGSEA. The CDR3 is 15 residues long. The CDR3 coding sequence is TGCAGCGTTGTGGGGACTCCTTCCTTTCCCTACGAGCAGTACTTC. This codes for CSVVGTPSFPYEQYF.

V is TRBV5-1 and J is TRBJ1-2; the D gene is possibly TRBD1 (5 bases). This CDR3 has 12 residues. Between the trimmed V and J ends, which lost 4 bases and 8 bases, there was a span of 12 bases. CDR1 and CDR2 (germline): SGHRS, YFSETQ. The CDR3 bases are TGCGCCAGCAGCATCGAGGGGAAGGGCTACACCTTC. It codes for CASSIEGKGYTF.

The chain's CDR3 is CASSLGGLGYTF. The CDR3, as DNA: TGTGCCAGCAGCTTAGGTGGGTTAGGCTACACCTTC. The J gene is TRBJ1-2, the V gene TRBV7-9; D remains ambiguous. The ends were cut back, 1 base at V and 8 bases at J, with 8 bases in the middle. The CDR3 runs to 12 residues. CDR1 and CDR2 from the germline V gene are SEHNR and FQNEAQ (reference sequence).

V gene TRBV18 combines with J gene TRBJ2-2; D unclear. This CDR3 region has 13 residues. V was trimmed by 3 bases and J by 10 bases, leaving 12 bases between them. Germline V gene data show CDR1 as KGHSH and CDR2 as LQKENI. CDR3 protein: CASSPTWGEELFF. The CDR3 coding sequence is TGTGCCAGCTCACCTACCTGGGGTGAGGAGCTGTTTTTT.

This sequence joins TRBV4-2 and TRBJ2-5, with D perhaps matching TRBD1 (6 bases). CDR1 is LGHNA and CDR2 is YNFKEQ in the germline V gene. V lost 0 bases and J lost 0, with 8 bases in between. CDR3 length: 15 amino acids. The CDR3 loop reads CASSQDRGDQETQYF. The CDR3 DNA reads as TGTGCCAGCAGCCAAGACAGGGGAGACCAAGAGACCCAGTACTTC.